This TCR beta chain was observed in a study of blood T cells in healthy people across ages. The junction had 7 bases not matched to a gene; V was cut back by 4 bases and J by 7 bases. This CDR3 is built from 16 residues. Germline CDR1 reads LGHDT; CDR2 reads YNNKEL (reference sequence). The use of a sample-barcoded 5' primer and a J-beta primer mix characterized a second PCR of about 6 to 11 cycles. TCRdb reprocessed the 5' RACE reads with MiXCR, giving one entry per CDR3 protein. The table shows over 500,000 distinct CDR3 sequences, with around 52% occurring only once. This clonotype was obtained from a woman of 80 years or more in good health. The rearrangement uses TRBV3-1 and TRBJ2-1, with 13 bases aligning to TRBD2. Sequencing was done on a sample of blood. The CDR3 DNA follows: TGTGCCAGCAGCCCCAGACTAGCGGGGGGTGAGAATGAGCAGTTCTTC. Protein product: CASSPRLAGGENEQFF.